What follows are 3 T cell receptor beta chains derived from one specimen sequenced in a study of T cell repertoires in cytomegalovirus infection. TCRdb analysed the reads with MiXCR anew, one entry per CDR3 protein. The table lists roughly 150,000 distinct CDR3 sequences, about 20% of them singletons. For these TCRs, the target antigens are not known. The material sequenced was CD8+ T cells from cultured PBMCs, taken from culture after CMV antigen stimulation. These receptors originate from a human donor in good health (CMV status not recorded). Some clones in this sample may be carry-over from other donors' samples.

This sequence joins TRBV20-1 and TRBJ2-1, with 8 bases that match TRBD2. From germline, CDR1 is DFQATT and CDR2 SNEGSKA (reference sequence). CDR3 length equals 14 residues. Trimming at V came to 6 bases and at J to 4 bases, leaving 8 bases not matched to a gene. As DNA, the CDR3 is TGCAGTGCAAAGGTTAGCGGGGCTTACAATGAGCAGTTCTTC. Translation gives CSAKVSGAYNEQFF.

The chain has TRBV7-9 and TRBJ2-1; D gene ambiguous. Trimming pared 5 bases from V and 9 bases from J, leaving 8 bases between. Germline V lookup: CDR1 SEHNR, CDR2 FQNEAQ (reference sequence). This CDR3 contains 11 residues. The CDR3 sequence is CASSRRSEQFF. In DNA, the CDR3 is TGTGCCAGCAGCCGCCGGTCTGAGCAGTTCTTC.

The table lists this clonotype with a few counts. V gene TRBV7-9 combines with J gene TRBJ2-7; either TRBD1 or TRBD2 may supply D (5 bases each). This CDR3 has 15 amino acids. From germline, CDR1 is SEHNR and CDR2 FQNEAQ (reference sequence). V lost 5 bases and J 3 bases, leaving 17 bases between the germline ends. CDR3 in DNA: TGTGCCAGCAGCCCCACCGGGACGGGACGCTACGAGCAGTACTTC. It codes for CASSPTGTGRYEQYF.